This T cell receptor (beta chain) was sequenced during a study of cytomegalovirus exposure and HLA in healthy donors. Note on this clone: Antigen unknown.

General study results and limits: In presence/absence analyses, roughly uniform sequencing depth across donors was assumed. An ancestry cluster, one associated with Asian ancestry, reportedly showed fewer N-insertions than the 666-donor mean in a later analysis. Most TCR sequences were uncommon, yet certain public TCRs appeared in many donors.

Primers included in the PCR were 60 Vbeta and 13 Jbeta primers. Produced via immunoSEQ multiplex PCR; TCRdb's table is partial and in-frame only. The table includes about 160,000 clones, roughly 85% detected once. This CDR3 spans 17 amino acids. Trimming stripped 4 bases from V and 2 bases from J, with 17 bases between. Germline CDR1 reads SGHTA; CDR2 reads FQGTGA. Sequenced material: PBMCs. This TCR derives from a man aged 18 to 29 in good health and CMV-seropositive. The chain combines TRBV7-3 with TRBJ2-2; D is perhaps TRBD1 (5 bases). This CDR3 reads CASSYSKGRPNTGELFF. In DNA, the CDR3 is TGTGCCAGCAGCTATTCCAAGGGGCGACCTAACACCGGGGAGCTGTTTTTT.